The clone carrying this T cell receptor (beta chain) occurred many times. The CDR3 totals 14 residues. V was trimmed by 3 bases and J by 4 bases, leaving 12 bases between them. Germline values: CDR1 KGHSH, CDR2 LQKENI. This sample was taken from a study of blood T cell repertoires in COVID-19. Study-wide context: Both acute and convalescent COVID-19 samples were obtained from the United States, Italy and Spain.

Produced via immunoSEQ multiplex PCR; TCRdb's table is partial and in-frame only. Found here are around 95,000 clones, roughly 85% of them singletons; the top ten hold over 30%. The sequenced sample was peripheral blood. The chain employs TRBV18 and TRBJ1-1; a possible D gene is TRBD1 (5 bases). This TCR was sampled from a man in his 70s with active or convalescent COVID-19. CDR3 protein: CASSPRVLSTEAFF. The CDR3 DNA is TGTGCCAGCTCACCCAGGGTCTTGAGCACTGAAGCTTTCTTT. The full variable domain, rest sourced from reference TRBV18 and TRBJ1-1, is NAGVMQNPRHLVRRRGQEARLRCSPMKGHSHVYWYRQLPEEGLKFMVYLQKENIIDESGMPKERFSAEFPKEGPSILRIQQVVRGDSAAYFCASSPRVLSTEAFFGQGTRLTVV.